This T cell receptor beta chain was profiled in a study of CD8 T cells in ankylosing spondylitis (TCRdb year 2017). Regarding the research as a whole: The study profiled T cell receptor beta repertoires in healthy donors and ankylosing spondylitis patients to find disease-linked TCR variants. The full study cohort comprised roughly 24 ankylosing spondylitis patients and some 100 healthy donors. Peripheral blood was sampled, and synovial fluid was additionally collected from ankylosing spondylitis patients. Results the study describes overall, beyond this receptor: The disease-linked clones had a CD8+ phenotype and were found at relatively low frequencies in peripheral blood. A TCR beta motif made up of several highly homologous amino acid variants appeared to be characteristic of blood from ankylosing spondylitis patients. Some motif variants were previously reported in synovial fluid and blood of reactive arthritis patients, suggesting common disease-initiation mechanisms. The disease-linked clones were reported as significantly enriched in matched synovial fluid samples from ankylosing spondylitis patients.

The instrument was an Illumina HiSeq 2500. Quantitative 5'-RACE with molecular barcodes was used to prepare TCR beta libraries. Per the original workflow: Disease-linked TCR variants were identified with a new computational method built on a probabilistic model of VDJ rearrangement. TCRdb reprocessing: public reads trimmed at Q25 with fastp, clones called with MiXCR, in-frame beta chains kept. Every distinct CDR3 protein forms one entry, paired with its most common genes and DNA. In this record, the V and J calls reflect TCRdb's handling and not the investigators' own analysis. The sample table shows fewer than 550,000 distinct CDR3 sequences, and about 5% are seen once. Roughly 3.5% of the sample is taken by the ten largest. This clonotype was detected a few times. What this receptor recognizes is not known. No much larger clone exists at a distance of one base, and base qualities are not known. Sequencing was done on a sample of blood, either unsorted or a sorted T cell fraction (not recorded which). The TCR originated in a male donor with ankylosing spondylitis.

The DNA is TGTGCCAGCAGAGGGCGGACGAGAGTTAAAGCTTTCTTT. This is translated as CASRGRTRVKAFF. The rearrangement joined TRBV12-3 or TRBV12-4 to TRBJ1-1; the D gene identity is not certain. From the cysteine up to the phenylalanine, the CDR3 has a length of 13 residues. Of the read, only the CDR3 DNA is kept; its 39 bases are in frame from base 1. The junction carries 17 bases between V and J, which are trimmed by 6 bases and 9 bases respectively.